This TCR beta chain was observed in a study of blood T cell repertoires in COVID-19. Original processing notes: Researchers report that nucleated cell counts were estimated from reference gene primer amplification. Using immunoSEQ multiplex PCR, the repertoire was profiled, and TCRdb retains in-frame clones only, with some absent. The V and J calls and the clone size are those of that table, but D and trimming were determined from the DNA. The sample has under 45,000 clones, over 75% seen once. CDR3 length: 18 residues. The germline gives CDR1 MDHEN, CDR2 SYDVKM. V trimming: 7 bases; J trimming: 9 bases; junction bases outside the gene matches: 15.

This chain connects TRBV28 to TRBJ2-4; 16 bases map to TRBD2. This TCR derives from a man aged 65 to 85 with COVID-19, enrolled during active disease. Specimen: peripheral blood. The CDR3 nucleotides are TGTGCCAGCAATGCCTCCGGGACTAGCGGGAGGGCCGCGGTCATTCAGTACTTC. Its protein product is CASNASGTSGRAAVIQYF.